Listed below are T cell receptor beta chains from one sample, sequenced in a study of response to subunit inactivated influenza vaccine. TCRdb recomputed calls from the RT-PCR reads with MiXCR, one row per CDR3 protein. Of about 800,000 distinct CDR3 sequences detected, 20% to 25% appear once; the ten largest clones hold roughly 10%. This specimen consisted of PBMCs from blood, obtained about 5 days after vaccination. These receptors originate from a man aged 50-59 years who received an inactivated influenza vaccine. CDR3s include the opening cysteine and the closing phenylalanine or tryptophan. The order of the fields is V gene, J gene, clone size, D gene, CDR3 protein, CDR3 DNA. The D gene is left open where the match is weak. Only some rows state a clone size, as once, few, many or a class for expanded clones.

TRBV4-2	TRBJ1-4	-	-	CASSPGRGRGEEKLFF	TGTGCCAGCAGCCCAGGCAGGGGCAGGGGAGAAGAAAAACTGTTTTTT
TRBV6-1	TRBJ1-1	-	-	CASRQDSLTEAFF	TGTGCCAGCAGGCAGGACAGCCTCACTGAAGCTTTCTTT
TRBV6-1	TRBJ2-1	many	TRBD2	CASSPFSGRAQNEQFF	TGTGCCAGCAGTCCTTTTAGCGGGAGGGCCCAGAATGAGCAGTTCTTC
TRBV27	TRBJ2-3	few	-	CAIGKGVRPDTQYF	TGTGCCATCGGAAAAGGGGTTCGGCCAGATACGCAGTATTTT
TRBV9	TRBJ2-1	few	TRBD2	CASSVSTSGAYNEQFF	TGTGCCAGCAGCGTGTCAACTAGCGGGGCCTACAATGAGCAGTTCTTC
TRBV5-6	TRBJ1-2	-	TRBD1	CASSGGTVLWGNYGYTF	TGTGCCAGCAGCGGCGGGACAGTCCTTTGGGGTAACTATGGCTACACCTTC
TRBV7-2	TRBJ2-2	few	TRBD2	CASSLALAGIGTGELFF	TGTGCCAGCAGCTTAGCGCTAGCGGGGATAGGGACCGGGGAGCTGTTTTTT
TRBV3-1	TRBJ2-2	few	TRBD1	CASSQPDRGRVGELFF	TGTGCCAGCAGCCAGCCGGACAGGGGGCGGGTCGGGGAGCTGTTTTTT
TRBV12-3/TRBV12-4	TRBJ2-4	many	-	CATSSAKNIQYF	TGTGCCACCAGTTCAGCCAAAAACATTCAGTACTTC
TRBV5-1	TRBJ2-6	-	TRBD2	CASSREGLRYLRSGANVLTF	TGCGCCAGCAGCAGGGAGGGGTTGCGTTATCTCCGCTCTGGGGCCAACGTCCTGACTTTC
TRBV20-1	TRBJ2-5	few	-	CSARVPGLQETQYF	TGCAGTGCTAGAGTTCCGGGCCTCCAAGAGACCCAGTACTTC
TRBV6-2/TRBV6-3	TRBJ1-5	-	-	CASSTGTFQHF	TGTGCCAGCAGTACCGGGACCTTCCAGCATTTT
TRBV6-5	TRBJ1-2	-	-	CASSYSGGRNYGYTF	TGTGCCAGCAGTTACTCCGGGGGTCGTAACTATGGCTACACCTTC
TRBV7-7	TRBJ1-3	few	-	CASSLGGGSTDTIYF	TGTGCTAGCAGCTTGGGAGGCGGGTCAACGGACACCATATATTTT
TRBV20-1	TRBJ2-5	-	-	CSASGLHQETQYF	TGCAGTGCTAGCGGGCTGCACCAAGAGACCCAGTACTTC
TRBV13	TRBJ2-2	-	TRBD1	CASSVTGANTGELFF	TGTGCCAGCAGCGTGACAGGGGCGAACACCGGGGAGCTGTTTTTT
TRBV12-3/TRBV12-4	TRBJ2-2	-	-	CASRGAPNTGELFF	TGTGCCAGCAGAGGGGCCCCTAACACCGGGGAGCTGTTTTTT
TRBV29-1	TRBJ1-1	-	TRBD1	CSANRGQNTEAFF	TGCAGCGCCAACAGGGGGCAGAACACTGAAGCTTTCTTT
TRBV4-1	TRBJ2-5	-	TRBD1	CASSLGPGQGGQETQYF	TGCGCCAGCAGCCTAGGACCGGGACAGGGAGGGCAAGAGACCCAGTACTTC
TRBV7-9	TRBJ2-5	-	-	CASSFPSATQYF	TGTGCCAGCAGCTTCCCTAGCGCGACCCAGTACTTC
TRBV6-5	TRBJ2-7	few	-	CASSSFLGRADEQYF	TGTGCCAGCAGTTCATTCTTGGGACGGGCGGACGAGCAGTACTTC
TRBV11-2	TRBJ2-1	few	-	CASSLTGTMSYNEQFF	TGTGCCAGCAGCTTAACCGGGACAATGAGCTACAATGAGCAGTTCTTC
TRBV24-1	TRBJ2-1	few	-	CATSDPSVGAFF	TGTGCCACCAGTGATCCCTCTGTGGGCGCGTTCTTC
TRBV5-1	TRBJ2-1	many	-	CASSLTGPPKNEQFF	TGCGCCAGCAGCCTTACCGGGCCTCCGAAAAATGAGCAGTTCTTC
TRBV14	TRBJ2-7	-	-	CASSQSGSLYEQYF	TGTGCCAGCAGCCAAAGCGGCTCCTTATACGAGCAGTACTTC
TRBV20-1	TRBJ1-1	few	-	CSARRGGGAGTEAFF	TGCAGTGCTAGGAGGGGAGGAGGGGCAGGCACTGAAGCTTTCTTT
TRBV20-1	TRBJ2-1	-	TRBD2	CSARSGVIGEQFF	TGCAGTGCTAGGAGCGGGGTAATCGGTGAGCAGTTCTTC
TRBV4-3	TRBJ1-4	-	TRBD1	CASSQGPRTGSEKLFF	TGCGCCAGCAGCCAAGGTCCACGGACAGGGAGTGAAAAACTGTTTTTT
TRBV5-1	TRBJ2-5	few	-	CASSETGRFETQYF	TGCGCCAGCAGCGAGACAGGTAGATTTGAGACCCAGTACTTC
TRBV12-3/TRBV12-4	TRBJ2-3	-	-	CASSFRQSDTQYF	TGTGCCAGCAGTTTCCGACAGTCAGATACGCAGTATTTT
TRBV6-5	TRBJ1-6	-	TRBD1	CASSYEGQKNSPLHF	TGTGCCAGCAGTTACGAGGGACAGAAAAATTCACCCCTCCACTTT
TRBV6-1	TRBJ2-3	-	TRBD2	CASTGLATDTQYF	TGTGCCAGCACGGGACTAGCCACAGATACGCAGTATTTT
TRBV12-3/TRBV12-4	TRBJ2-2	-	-	CASRIATGELFF	TGTGCCAGCAGGATAGCAACCGGGGAGCTGTTTTTT
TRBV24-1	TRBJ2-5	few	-	CATSDSGQQETQYF	TGTGCCACCAGTGATTCAGGGCAGCAAGAGACCCAGTACTTC
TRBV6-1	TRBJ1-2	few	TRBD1	CASSARQGRNYGYTF	TGTGCCAGCAGTGCGAGACAGGGTAGAAACTATGGCTACACCTTC
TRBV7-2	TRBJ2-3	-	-	CASSLAHIYTDTQYF	TGTGCCAGCAGCTTAGCCCATATATACACAGATACGCAGTATTTT
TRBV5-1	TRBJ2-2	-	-	CASSRGAVPGELFF	TGCGCCAGCAGCCGTGGGGCGGTCCCCGGGGAGCTGTTTTTT
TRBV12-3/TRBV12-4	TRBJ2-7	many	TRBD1	CASSLVLWQGAEQYF	TGTGCCAGCAGTTTAGTTTTATGGCAGGGGGCCGAGCAGTACTTC
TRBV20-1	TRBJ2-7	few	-	CSASSPTQGSSYEQYF	TGCAGTGCTAGTTCCCCAACTCAGGGGAGCTCCTACGAGCAGTACTTC
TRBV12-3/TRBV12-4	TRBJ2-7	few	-	CASSWGQPNEQYF	TGTGCCAGCAGCTGGGGACAACCCAACGAGCAGTACTTC
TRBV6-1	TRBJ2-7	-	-	CASSEDSGSYEQYF	TGTGCCAGCAGTGAGGATAGCGGATCCTACGAGCAGTACTTC